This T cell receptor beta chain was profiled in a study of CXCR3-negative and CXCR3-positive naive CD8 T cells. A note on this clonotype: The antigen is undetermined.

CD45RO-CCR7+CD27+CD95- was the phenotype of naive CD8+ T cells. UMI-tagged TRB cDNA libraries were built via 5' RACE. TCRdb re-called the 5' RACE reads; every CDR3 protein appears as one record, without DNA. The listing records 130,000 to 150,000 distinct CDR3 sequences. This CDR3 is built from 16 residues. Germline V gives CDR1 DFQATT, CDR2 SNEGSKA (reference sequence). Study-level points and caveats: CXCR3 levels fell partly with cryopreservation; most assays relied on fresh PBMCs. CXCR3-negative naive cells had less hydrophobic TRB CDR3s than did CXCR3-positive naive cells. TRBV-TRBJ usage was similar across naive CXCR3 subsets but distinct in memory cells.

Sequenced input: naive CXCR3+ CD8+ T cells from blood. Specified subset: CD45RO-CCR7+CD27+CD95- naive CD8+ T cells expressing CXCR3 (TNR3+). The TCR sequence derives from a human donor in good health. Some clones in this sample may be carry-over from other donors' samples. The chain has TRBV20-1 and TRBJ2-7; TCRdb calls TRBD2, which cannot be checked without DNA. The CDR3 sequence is CSAREVTSGLSYEQYF.